The rows below give T cell receptor beta chains drawn from one sample of a study of T cell responses to AZD1222 COVID-19 vaccine. Generated by immunoSEQ multiplex PCR, the TCRdb table keeps only in-frame clones and is missing some. Seen here are around 140,000 clones, approximately 89% observed once, and the top ten hold around 1.5%. The input for sequencing was peripheral blood, taken 28 days after the second AZD1222 dose. The receptor set was obtained from an adult who received the AZD1222 COVID-19 vaccine. The CDR3 runs from the conserved cysteine through the conserved F or W. Fields, in order: J gene, V gene, D gene, clone size, CDR3 protein, CDR3 DNA. The D gene is left open where the match is weak. Only some rows state a clone size, as once, few, many or a class for expanded clones.

TRBJ1-1 TRBV19 TRBD1 - CASDGQGEVEAFF TGTGCCTCCGACGGACAGGGGGAAGTTGAAGCTTTCTTT
TRBJ1-6 TRBV25-1 TRBD1 - CASSARDRRNSPLHF TGTGCCAGCAGTGCCAGGGACAGGAGGAATTCACCCCTCCACTTT
TRBJ1-1 TRBV15 TRBD1 - CATSRDAGGYKWAFF TGTGCCACCAGCAGAGACGCAGGGGGATATAAATGGGCTTTCTTT
TRBJ2-1 TRBV6-5 - - CASSYSVGYNEQFF TGTGCCAGCAGTTACTCGGTGGGCTACAATGAGCAGTTCTTC
TRBJ1-5 TRBV2 - - CASSTDGINQPQHF TGTGCCAGCAGTACGGACGGGATAAACCAGCCCCAGCATTTT
TRBJ2-1 TRBV5-1 TRBD1 - CASSPTGVPNNEQFF TGCGCCAGCAGCCCTACAGGGGTCCCTAACAATGAGCAGTTCTTC
TRBJ1-5 TRBV28 - - CASSPFGGVEPQHF TGTGCCAGCAGTCCTTTTGGCGGGGTGGAGCCCCAGCATTTT
TRBJ1-1 TRBV28 - - CASSLHPDQRNTEAFF TGTGCCAGCAGCCTACATCCCGATCAGAGGAACACTGAAGCTTTCTTT
TRBJ2-7 TRBV19 - - CASSLQLARDEQYF TGTGCCAGTAGTCTGCAACTGGCTCGGGACGAGCAGTACTTC
TRBJ2-7 TRBV11-2 - many CASSLDRAVVQYF TGTGCCAGCAGCTTAGATAGGGCAGTTGTGCAGTACTTC
TRBJ1-2 TRBV18 - - CASSPPSRGPGYGYTF TGTGCCAGCTCACCACCATCGAGGGGCCCTGGCTATGGCTACACCTTC
TRBJ2-7 TRBV27 TRBD1 - CASRSTGFRGEQYF TGTGCCAGCAGATCGACAGGGTTTCGAGGCGAGCAGTACTTC
TRBJ1-4 TRBV28 - - CASSERVREKLFF TGTGCCAGCAGCGAACGGGTCCGTGAAAAACTGTTTTTT
TRBJ2-7 TRBV28 - - CASSPLGFGQSISYEQYF TGTGCCAGCAGCCCCCTGGGTTTCGGACAGTCGATATCCTACGAGCAGTACTTC
TRBJ1-1 TRBV5-5 TRBD1 - CASSLAGGVTEAFF TGTGCCAGCAGCTTGGCAGGGGGGGTCACTGAAGCTTTCTTT
TRBJ1-2 TRBV4-3 - - CASSQETGSRGGYTF TGCGCCAGCAGCCAAGAAACCGGGTCTAGGGGTGGCTACACCTTC
TRBJ2-1 TRBV7-2 - - CASSAQGHLVFDEQFF TGTGCCAGCAGCGCCCAGGGACACCTCGTCTTTGATGAGCAGTTCTTC
TRBJ2-3 TRBV30 TRBD2 - CAWTQRGTTDTQYF TGTGCCTGGACCCAGCGGGGTACGACAGATACGCAGTATTTT
TRBJ1-2 TRBV5-1 - - CASSLTGNLANYGYTF TGCGCCAGCAGCTTAACAGGGAACCTAGCTAACTATGGCTACACCTTC
TRBJ1-2 TRBV6-2/TRBV6-3 - - CASSRDGSNYGYTF TGTGCCAGCAGCAGGGACGGCTCTAACTATGGCTACACCTTC
TRBJ2-3 TRBV6-6 TRBD1 - CASSPTSGTGGPTDTQYF TGTGCCAGCAGTCCAACTAGCGGGACAGGGGGCCCCACAGATACGCAGTATTTT
TRBJ1-2 TRBV6-1 - - CASSEGAWDYGYTF TGTGCCAGCAGTGAAGGGGCTTGGGACTATGGCTACACCTTC
TRBJ2-7 TRBV6-1 - once CASSEEVLLAYEQYF TGTGCCAGCAGTGAAGAAGTCCTACTTGCCTACGAGCAGTACTTC
TRBJ1-2 TRBV14 - - CASSPRWVGGYTF TGTGCCAGCAGCCCTCGGTGGGTTGGTGGCTACACCTTC
TRBJ1-2 TRBV5-1 - - CASSLGQLGDYGYTF TGCGCCAGCAGCTTGGGACAACTCGGGGACTATGGCTACACCTTC
TRBJ2-7 TRBV29-1 - - CSVEAPTWGFQGVGHEQYF TGCAGCGTTGAAGCACCCACGTGGGGCTTCCAGGGTGTTGGGCACGAGCAGTACTTC
TRBJ2-2 TRBV30 TRBD2 - CAWRPSGEAGELFF TGTGCCTGGAGACCTAGCGGGGAGGCCGGGGAGCTGTTTTTT
TRBJ2-3 TRBV24-1 - once CATSDSLGVDTQYF TGTGCCACCAGTGATTCACTAGGAGTAGATACGCAGTATTTT
TRBJ2-1 TRBV28 TRBD2 - CATIREGRSYNEQFF TGTGCCACCATTCGGGAGGGCCGATCCTACAATGAGCAGTTCTTC
TRBJ1-1 TRBV30 - few CAWSVLGGNTEAFF TGTGCCTGGAGTGTACTGGGAGGGAACACTGAAGCTTTCTTT
TRBJ2-1 TRBV5-1 - - CASSLAQEVKQFF TGCGCCAGCAGCTTGGCTCAGGAAGTGAAGCAGTTCTTC
TRBJ2-2 TRBV12-5 - - CASGLVLGVRTGELFF TGTGCTAGTGGTTTGGTACTCGGAGTTAGGACCGGGGAGCTGTTTTTT
TRBJ2-3 TRBV9 - - CASSVVGRSTDTQYF TGTGCCAGCAGCGTAGTTGGCAGGAGTACAGATACGCAGTATTTT
TRBJ1-1 TRBV5-5 TRBD1 - CASSLAGQGTNLNTEAFF TGTGCCAGCAGCTTGGCGGGACAGGGGACCAATTTGAACACTGAAGCTTTCTTT
TRBJ2-7 TRBV5-1 TRBD2 - CASSLARTGFLAGGSSTYEQYF TGCGCCAGCAGCTTGGCCCGGACGGGGTTCCTAGCGGGAGGGTCATCTACCTACGAGCAGTACTTC
TRBJ1-2 TRBV5-5 TRBD1 - CASSSAGGSYGYTF TGTGCCAGCAGCTCTGCAGGGGGGAGCTATGGCTACACCTTC
TRBJ1-1 TRBV4-3 - - CASSQDWTMNTEAFF TGCGCCAGCAGCCAAGATTGGACAATGAACACTGAAGCTTTCTTT
TRBJ1-1 TRBV5-1 - once CASSLGSEAFF TGCGCCAGCAGCTTGGGGAGTGAAGCTTTCTTT
TRBJ2-5 TRBV28 TRBD2 - CASSLAGGFIETQYF TGTGCCAGCAGCTTAGCGGGAGGGTTCATAGAGACCCAGTACTTC
TRBJ1-1 TRBV6-5 - - CASSYSKGGTEAFF TGTGCCAGCAGTTACTCTAAGGGTGGCACTGAAGCTTTCTTT
TRBJ1-3 TRBV9 - - CASSAQQGTGNTIYF TGTGCCAGCAGCGCCCAACAGGGAACCGGAAACACCATATATTTT
TRBJ1-1 TRBV6-2/TRBV6-3 - - CASSHMTAEAFF TGTGCCAGCAGTCATATGACTGCTGAAGCTTTCTTT
TRBJ1-5 TRBV7-2 - - CASSPEGVQPQHF TGTGCCAGCAGCCCCGAGGGGGTCCAGCCCCAGCATTTT
TRBJ1-2 TRBV6-5 - - CASSSGQRYYGYTF TGTGCCAGCAGTTCCGGACAGCGATACTATGGCTACACCTTC
TRBJ2-7 TRBV7-8 TRBD1 - CASKLARQGASEQYF TGTGCCAGCAAATTAGCTCGACAGGGGGCGTCCGAGCAGTACTTC
TRBJ2-2 TRBV19 - - CASSTEGGELELFF TGTGCCAGTAGTACGGAAGGGGGGGAATTGGAGCTGTTTTTT
TRBJ2-1 TRBV6-1 TRBD1 - CASSEAGRGKRFF TGTGCCAGCAGTGAAGCCGGCAGGGGGAAGAGGTTCTTC
TRBJ1-5 TRBV18 TRBD1 - CASSQGGQGGQPQHF TGTGCCAGCTCACAAGGGGGACAGGGCGGTCAGCCCCAGCATTTT
TRBJ1-1 TRBV6-5 TRBD1 - CASRLSGTATEAFF TGTGCCAGCAGGTTATCCGGGACAGCTACTGAAGCTTTCTTT
TRBJ2-2 TRBV29-1 TRBD2 once CSVELAGGPDGELFF TGCAGCGTTGAACTAGCGGGAGGGCCCGACGGGGAGCTGTTTTTT
TRBJ2-1 TRBV19 - - CASSITALGFTPITDEQFF TGTGCCAGTAGTATAACGGCGCTAGGGTTTACTCCCATTACAGATGAGCAGTTCTTC
TRBJ1-6 TRBV30 - - CAWTQVYNSPLHF TGTGCCTGGACACAGGTGTATAATTCACCCCTCCACTTT
TRBJ1-2 TRBV3-1/TRBV3-2 TRBD1 - CASTQLSGGDGYTF TGTGCCAGCACCCAACTTTCAGGGGGGGATGGCTACACCTTC
TRBJ2-7 TRBV20-1 TRBD2 - CSASEPTSGRRNEQYF TGCAGTGCTAGTGAACCGACTAGCGGGAGAAGGAACGAGCAGTACTTC